These 9 T cell receptor beta chains share one sample of origin, sequenced in a study of PD-1 blockade in classical Hodgkin lymphoma. Following autologous stem cell transplantation, relapse occurred in every patient, and exposure to brentuximab vedotin varied. This table comes from immunoSEQ multiplex PCR, and its TCRdb copy is limited to in-frame clones, with some not included. The sample consists of nearly 55,000 clones, approximately 84% of them appearing once. The input for sequencing was peripheral blood mononuclear cells (PBMCs), taken at baseline. All receptors come from a human donor with classical Hodgkin lymphoma.

The chain joins TRBV7-2 to TRBJ1-2, with 7 bases identical to TRBD1. CDR3 length: 15 residues. V lost 7 bases to trimming and J lost 4 bases; unmatched junction nucleotides: 12. Germline CDR1 reads SGHTA; CDR2 reads FQGNSA. Here the CDR3 reads CASIRDRDSGYGYTF. In DNA form, the CDR3 reads TGTGCCAGCATCCGCGACAGGGATAGCGGCTATGGCTACACCTTC.

The chain carries TRBV10-3 and TRBJ2-5; a possible D gene is TRBD2 (5 bases). CDR1 and CDR2 from the germline V gene are ENHRY and SYGVKD. The ends were cut back, 5 bases at V and 3 bases at J, with 10 bases in the middle. The CDR3 is 13 amino acids. The CDR3 loop is CAISITREETQYF. Written as DNA, the CDR3 is TGTGCCATCAGTATAACTAGGGAAGAGACCCAGTACTTC.

V is TRBV18 and J is TRBJ1-5, with 7 bases that match TRBD1. The CDR3 spans 17 residues. V lost 4 bases, J lost 0 bases, and 9 bases stayed unmatched. Germline values: CDR1 KGHSH, CDR2 LQKENI. The CDR3 coding sequence is TGTGCCAGCTCACTCTCACAGGGGACGTATAGCAATCAGCCCCAGCATTTT. Protein sequence: CASSLSQGTYSNQPQHF.

The chain uses TRBV7-2 and TRBJ1-3, with D possibly being TRBD1 (5 bases). The germline gives CDR1 SGHTA, CDR2 FQGNSA. This CDR3 has 16 amino acids. Trimming cost V 2 bases and J 6 bases, with 17 bases left between them. The CDR3, as DNA: TGTGCCAGCAGCTTATTACCGCCGGGGGATGTAAACACCATATATTTT. Residues: CASSLLPPGDVNTIYF. The full variable domain, rest sourced from reference TRBV7-2 and TRBJ1-3, is GAGVSQSPSNKVTEKGKDVELRCDPISGHTALYWYRQSLGQGLEFLIYFQGNSAPDKSGLPSDRFSAERTGGSVSTLTIQRTQQEDSAVYLCASSLLPPGDVNTIYFGEGSWLTVV.

CDR3 nucleotide sequence: TGTGCCAGCAGTGCAGGACTCCCCCCAGGTGAGCAGTTCTTC. Its translation is CASSAGLPPGEQFF. The chain employs TRBV2 and TRBJ2-1, with a weak D call TRBD2 (5 bases). V lost 4 bases and J 9 bases, leaving 16 bases between the germline ends. Germline V gives CDR1 SNHLY, CDR2 FYNNEI. The CDR3 runs to 14 residues.

The J gene is TRBJ1-2, the V gene TRBV6-5; tentative D call: TRBD1 (6 bases). The CDR3 has 15 residues. Trimming pared 4 bases from V and 1 base from J, leaving 13 bases between. Germline assignment: CDR1 MNHEY and CDR2 SVGAGI. The CDR3 DNA reads TGTGCCAGCAGTTTGAGGACAGTCCTTAACTATGGCTACACCTTC. It specifies CASSLRTVLNYGYTF.

This rearrangement joins TRBV25-1 to TRBJ1-4, with 7 bases that match TRBD1. Trimming took 6 bases from V and 0 from J; bases not matched to a gene: 10. This CDR3 has 17 residues. Germline-derived CDR1 and CDR2 are MGHDK and SYGVNS. CDR3 bases: TGTGCCAGCAGCCCTAGGAGGGGGCTTGCAACTAATGAAAAACTGTTTTTT. It yields the protein CASSPRRGLATNEKLFF.

This rearrangement joins TRBV19 to TRBJ2-1; 10 nucleotides match TRBD1. CDR3 length: 14 amino acids. Trimming took 6 bases from V and 9 from J; bases not matched to a gene: 8. Germline V CDR1 and CDR2: LNHDA, SQIVND (reference sequence). This chain's CDR3 is CASRDRGVEFEQFF. The CDR3 region has the DNA TGTGCCAGTAGGGACAGGGGGGTTGAGTTTGAGCAGTTCTTC.

The J gene is TRBJ2-7, the V gene TRBV6-1; a possible D gene is TRBD1 (5 bases). Germline V lookup: CDR1 MNHNS, CDR2 SASEGT. V dropped 3 bases and J dropped 2 bases, with 14 bases sitting between them. There are 15 residues in the CDR3. Here the CDR3 reads CASSEGPGHPYEQYV. The CDR3, as DNA: TGTGCCAGCAGTGAGGGCCCTGGACACCCCTACGAGCAGTACGTC.